Detailed here is one TCR beta chain. The source of the sample is a study of blood T cell repertoires in COVID-19. TCRdb keeps only in-frame clones here, not all; method: immunoSEQ multiplex PCR. The table includes 70,000 or so clones, 82% detected once. CDR1 is KGHDR, CDR2 SFDVKD, per germline. J was trimmed by 0 bases and V by 6 bases; bases with no gene match: 9. This CDR3 contains 17 residues. Material for sequencing was peripheral blood. This TCR derives from a human donor in a cohort sampled during active COVID-19. This chain links TRBV24-1 with TRBJ2-3; 9 nucleotides align to TRBD1. Here the CDR3 DNA reads TGTGCCACCAGTAAACAGGGGGCGCGCCCTAGCACAGATACGCAGTATTTT. Its protein product is CATSKQGARPSTDTQYF.